One sample yielded the 14 T cell receptor beta chains listed below, sequenced in a study of T cells in Graves' hyperthyroidism and ophthalmopathy. What was amplified from RNA transcripts were TCR beta CDR3 regions. Researchers ran a first-round RT-PCR on the TCR CDR3 using the HTBI primer set. TCRdb reprocessed the multiplex PCR reads via MiXCR and lists one record per CDR3 protein. Here the sample spans around 520,000 distinct CDR3 sequences, 13% to 15% being singletons. Specimen: blood. Receptor source: a young woman with Graves' hyperthyroidism.

This clonotype was counted between two and nine times. A much bigger clone sits one base away, suggesting this may be a read error. This rearrangement joins TRBV24-1 to TRBJ2-7; D unresolved. The CDR3 covers 14 residues. Germline V gene sequence: CDR1 KGHDR, CDR2 SFDVKD. Trimming removed 4 bases from V and 5 bases from J, with 14 bases in between. The CDR3 spells CATSEPHVPDEQYF. The CDR3 region has the DNA TGTGCCACCAGTGAGCCCCATGTTCCGGACGAGCAGTACTTC.

This clonotype was found many times. V is TRBV2 and J is TRBJ2-2; tentatively, D is TRBD2 (6 bases). This CDR3 has 12 amino acids. Trimming shortened V by 8 bases and J by 5 bases, and 9 bases separated the two germline ends. Germline V gives CDR1 SNHLY, CDR2 FYNNEI. The CDR3 is CASLGGTGELFF. The CDR3, as DNA: TGTGCCAGCCTTGGGGGGACCGGGGAGCTGTTTTTT. Complete variable domain (other parts from reference TRBV2 and TRBJ2-2): EPEVTQTPSHQVTQMGQEVILRCVPISNHLYFYWYRQILGQKVEFLVSFYNNEISEKSEIFDDQFSVERPDGSNFTLKIRSTKLEDSAMYFCASLGGTGELFFGEGSRLTVL.

This clonotype has a count of ten or more. This chain connects TRBV12-3 or TRBV12-4 to TRBJ2-7, with D uncertain. V was clipped by 3 bases and J by 1 base, with 13 bases between them. The CDR3 sequence is 15 residues long. The CDR3 sequence: CASSFSGSNSYEQYF. CDR3 in DNA: TGTGCCAGCAGTTTCAGTGGGTCTAATTCCTACGAGCAGTACTTC.

This clonotype was recorded many times. The CDR3 reads CASSRDSGVRAEAFF. Written as DNA, the CDR3 is TGTGCCAGCTCACGGGATTCGGGGGTAAGGGCTGAAGCTTTCTTT. The J gene is TRBJ1-1, the V gene TRBV18; TRBD1 might be the D (5 bases). The CDR3 length is 15 residues. CDR1 and CDR2 (germline): KGHSH, LQKENI. V was pared by 4 bases and J by 6 bases, with 18 bases between.

The rearrangement links TRBV5-4 to TRBJ2-3, with a tentative D call TRBD1 (6 bases). Germline-derived CDR1 and CDR2 are SGHNT and YYREEE (reference sequence). This CDR3 region has 14 residues. The V and J ends lost 3 bases and 5 bases respectively, with 13 bases between them. The CDR3 region is CASSSSRQEDTQYF. CDR3 nucleotides: TGTGCCAGCAGCTCATCCCGACAGGAAGATACGCAGTATTTT.

In its sample, this clonotype was seen a few times. This chain connects TRBV4-1 to TRBJ1-1, with 9 bases fitting TRBD1. The CDR3 is made up of 15 amino acids. V dropped 0 bases and J dropped 5; count of bases not matched to a gene: 4. The germline CDR1 and CDR2 sequences are MGHRA and YSYEKL. CDR3 nucleotides: TGCGCCAGCAGCCAAGATGGGACAGGGTGGACTGAAGCTTTCTTT. As protein: CASSQDGTGWTEAFF.

The chain uses TRBV20-1 and TRBJ1-5; a possible D gene is TRBD1 (6 bases). The germline gives CDR1 DFQATT, CDR2 SNEGSKA (reference sequence). V gave up 0 bases and J gave up 3 bases, with 12 bases separating them. The CDR3 contains 15 residues. For the CDR3, the DNA is TGCAGTGCTAGAGATCCCGGGGGGCTCAATCAGCCCCAGCATTTT. Translating gives CSARDPGGLNQPQHF.

This clonotype occurred many times. The rearrangement links TRBV24-1 to TRBJ2-1; 14 bases line up with TRBD2. V lost 4 bases to trimming and J lost 5 bases; unmatched junction nucleotides: 9. Germline V lookup: CDR1 KGHDR, CDR2 SFDVKD. There are 18 residues in the CDR3. DNA for the CDR3: TGTGCCACCAGTGAAACCGGGACTAGCGGGAGAAGGAACAATGAGCAGTTCTTC. It encodes CATSETGTSGRRNNEQFF.

This clonotype was detected many times. This sequence joins TRBV9 and TRBJ2-7, with D perhaps TRBD2 (6 bases). Trimming pared 4 bases from V and 7 bases from J, leaving 18 bases between. This CDR3 spans 14 amino acids. Per the germline V gene, CDR1 is SGDLS and CDR2 is YYNGEE. CDR3 DNA sequence: TGTGCCAGCAGCCCCAATGGGCGGGAAGGGGAGCAGTACTTC. Protein product: CASSPNGREGEQYF. The full variable domain, rest sourced from reference TRBV9 and TRBJ2-7, is DSGVTQTPKHLITATGQRVTLRCSPRSGDLSVYWYQQSLDQGLQFLIQYYNGEERAKGNILERFSAQQFPDLHSELNLSSLELGDSALYFCASSPNGREGEQYFGPGTRLTVT.

The genes are TRBV7-8 and TRBJ2-1, with 7 bases matching TRBD2. Germline CDR1 and CDR2: SGHVS and FQNEAQ. J was trimmed by 2 bases and V by 5 bases; bases with no gene match: 6. This CDR3 is 15 amino acids long. The CDR3 DNA is TGTGCCAGCAGCCCGACTAGCTGGGCCTACAATGAGCAGTTCTTC. As protein: CASSPTSWAYNEQFF.

This clonotype has only a few counts. The junction differs from germline at one of its ends, possibly a read error. The gene calls are TRBV12-3 or TRBV12-4 and TRBJ1-1; D call uncertain. This CDR3 is built from 13 residues. The DNA of the CDR3 is TGTGCCGGCAGTCCTGAAGTGAACACTGAAGCTTTCTTT. Its protein product is CAGSPEVNTEAFF.

This clonotype has at least ten counts. This chain uses TRBV19 with TRBJ1-3; D is undetermined. Germline V gives CDR1 LNHDA, CDR2 SQIVND (reference sequence). The CDR3 covers 15 residues. V gave up 3 bases and J gave up 0 bases, with 9 bases separating them. CDR3 protein: CASSIPRFSGNTIYF. CDR3 bases: TGTGCCAGTAGTATTCCCCGGTTCTCTGGAAACACCATATATTTT.

This clonotype was found a few times. The CDR3 region is CASSFNRGYEQFF. The CDR3 coding sequence is TGTGCCAGCAGCTTCAACAGGGGCTATGAGCAGTTCTTC. V gene TRBV5-4 combines with J gene TRBJ2-1, with TRBD1 matching 7 bases. The CDR3 has 13 residues. V was clipped by 2 bases and J by 8 bases; unmatched bases: 4. CDR1 and CDR2 (germline): SGHNT, YYREEE (reference sequence).

This clonotype was seen repeatedly, ten times or more. V usage is TRBV5-5 and J usage is TRBJ2-7; D is ambiguous. The germline V gene encodes CDR1 SGHKS and CDR2 YYEKEE (reference sequence). CDR3 length equals 18 residues. Trimming took 3 bases from V and 0 from J, leaving 22 bases between them. This CDR3 is CASSSGLGGGVSSYEQYV. In DNA form, the CDR3 reads TGTGCCAGCAGCTCCGGGCTCGGTGGCGGAGTGAGCTCCTACGAGCAGTACGTC.